These 7 T cell receptor beta chains originate from one sample sequenced in a study of blood T cell repertoires in COVID-19. Produced via immunoSEQ multiplex PCR; TCRdb's table is partial and in-frame only. Found here are 55,000 to 75,000 clones, around nine tenths of them singletons; the top ten hold 6% to 8%. The sample comprised peripheral blood. All receptors come from a human donor with active COVID-19. The donor label of this sample is uncertain.

The J gene is TRBJ1-1, the V gene TRBV9; no clear D. Deletions cut 4 bases from V and 9 bases from J, with 16 bases between. Germline V gene data show CDR1 as SGDLS and CDR2 as YYNGEE. The CDR3 length is 13 residues. CDR3 amino acids: CASSSPGSAKAFF. DNA of the CDR3: TGTGCCAGCAGCTCCCCGGGGAGCGCTAAAGCTTTCTTT.

A few counts support this clone. The V and J genes are TRBV3-1 (or the pseudogene TRBV3-2) and TRBJ1-2; D is undetermined. V was shortened by 4 bases and J by 0 bases, with 12 bases between the two germline ends. Germline lookup yields CDR1 LGHDT and CDR2 YNNKEL (reference sequence). This CDR3 region has 15 residues. The CDR3 DNA sequence: TGTGCCAGCAGCCGCCGAGGAGCAGCTAACTATGGCTACACCTTC. Residues: CASSRRGAANYGYTF.

The chain is built from TRBV19 and TRBJ2-3; TRBD2 agrees at 10 bases. Germline assignment: CDR1 LNHDA and CDR2 SQIVND (reference sequence). V was clipped by 5 bases and J by 5 bases; unmatched bases: 4. The CDR3 has 14 residues. The CDR3 spells CASSRLAGVDTQYF. In nucleotides, the CDR3 is TGTGCCAGTAGTCGCCTAGCGGGGGTAGATACGCAGTATTTT.

This clone was counted once. V usage is TRBV2 and J usage is TRBJ2-4, with D perhaps TRBD1 (7 bases). The V and J ends lost 0 bases and 7 bases respectively, with 10 bases between them. In germline, CDR1 is SNHLY, CDR2 FYNNEI. The CDR3 sequence is 14 residues long. The chain's CDR3 is CASSEATGRNIQYF. In DNA form, the CDR3 reads TGTGCCAGCAGTGAAGCGACAGGGAGGAACATTCAGTACTTC.

This chain joins TRBV11-2 and TRBJ2-7; 7 bases are a match to TRBD2. Trimming removed 0 bases from V and 3 bases from J; junction bases left unmatched: 8. The CDR3 is 16 amino acids. Germline V gene sequence: CDR1 SGHAT, CDR2 FQNNGV. This chain's CDR3 is CASSLDLGGGIYEQYF. In DNA, the CDR3 is TGTGCCAGCAGCTTAGATCTGGGCGGGGGAATCTACGAGCAGTACTTC.

The V call is TRBV10-3, the J call TRBJ1-3; 8 bases align to TRBD1. The CDR3 loop spans 14 amino acids. V was pared by 4 bases and J by 1 base, with 0 bases of the junction left unmatched. Germline V gene lookup returns CDR1 ENHRY and CDR2 SYGVKD. In DNA form, the CDR3 reads TGTGCCATCAGTGGACAGGGGTCTGGAAACACCATATATTTT. This codes for CAISGQGSGNTIYF.

The chain links TRBV18 to TRBJ1-1; a weak D match, TRBD1 (6 bases). This CDR3 region has 12 residues. Between the trimmed V and J ends, which lost 5 bases and 9 bases, there was a span of 13 bases. Germline CDR1 reads KGHSH; CDR2 reads LQKENI. The CDR3 nucleotides are TGTGCCAGCTCAGCGCGGACAGATAAAGCTTTCTTT. This sequence encodes CASSARTDKAFF.